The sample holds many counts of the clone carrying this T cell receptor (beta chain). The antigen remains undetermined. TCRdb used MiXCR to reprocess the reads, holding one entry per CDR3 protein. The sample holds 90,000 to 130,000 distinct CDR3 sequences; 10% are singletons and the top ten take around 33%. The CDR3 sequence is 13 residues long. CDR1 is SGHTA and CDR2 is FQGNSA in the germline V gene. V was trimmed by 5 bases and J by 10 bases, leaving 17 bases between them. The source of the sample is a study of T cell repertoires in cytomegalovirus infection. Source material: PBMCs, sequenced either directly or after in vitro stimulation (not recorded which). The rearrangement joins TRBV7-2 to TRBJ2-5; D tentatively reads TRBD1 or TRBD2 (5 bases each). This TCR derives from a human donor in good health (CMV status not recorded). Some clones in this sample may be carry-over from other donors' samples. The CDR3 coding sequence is TGTGCCAGCAGCGCCCTACTAGAAGGGGTCCAGTACTTC. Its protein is CASSALLEGVQYF.